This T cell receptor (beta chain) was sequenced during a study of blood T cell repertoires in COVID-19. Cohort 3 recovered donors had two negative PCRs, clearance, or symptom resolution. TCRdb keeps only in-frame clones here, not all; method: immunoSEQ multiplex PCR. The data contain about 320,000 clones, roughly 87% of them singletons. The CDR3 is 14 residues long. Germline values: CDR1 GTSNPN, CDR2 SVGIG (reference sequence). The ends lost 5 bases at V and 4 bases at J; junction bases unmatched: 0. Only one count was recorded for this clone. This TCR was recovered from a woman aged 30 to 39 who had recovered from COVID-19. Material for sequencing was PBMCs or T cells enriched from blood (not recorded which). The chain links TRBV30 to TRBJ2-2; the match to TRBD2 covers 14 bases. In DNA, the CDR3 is TGTGCCTGGGGACTAGCGGGGGGCACCGGGGAGCTGTTTTTT. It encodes CAWGLAGGTGELFF.